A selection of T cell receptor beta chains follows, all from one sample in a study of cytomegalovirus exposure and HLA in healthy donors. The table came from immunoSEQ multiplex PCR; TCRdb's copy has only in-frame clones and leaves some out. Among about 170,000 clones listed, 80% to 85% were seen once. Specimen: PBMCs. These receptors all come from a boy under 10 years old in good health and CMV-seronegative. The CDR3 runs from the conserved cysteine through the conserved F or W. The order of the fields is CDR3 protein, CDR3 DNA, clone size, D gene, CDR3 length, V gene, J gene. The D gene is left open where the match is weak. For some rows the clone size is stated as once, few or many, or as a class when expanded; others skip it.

cdr3_aa: CASSLGTSGDYEQYF
cdr3_nt: TGTGCCAGCAGCTTGGGGACTAGCGGTGATTACGAGCAGTACTTC
clone_size: .
d_call: TRBD2
cdr3_length: 15
v_call: TRBV5-4
j_call: TRBJ2-7

cdr3_aa: CASSLFAGQYAEAFF
cdr3_nt: TGTGCCAGCAGTTTATTTGCGGGACAGTACGCTGAAGCTTTCTTT
clone_size: .
d_call: TRBD1
cdr3_length: 15
v_call: TRBV28
j_call: TRBJ1-1

cdr3_aa: CASSPGARNQPQHF
cdr3_nt: TGTGCCAGCAGTCCAGGGGCGCGCAATCAGCCCCAGCATTTT
clone_size: .
d_call: .
cdr3_length: 14
v_call: TRBV28
j_call: TRBJ1-5

cdr3_aa: CATDGDSYEQYF
cdr3_nt: TGTGCCACCGACGGAGACTCCTACGAGCAGTACTTC
clone_size: once
d_call: .
cdr3_length: 12
v_call: TRBV28
j_call: TRBJ2-7

cdr3_aa: CASRLIWGGPDTQYF
cdr3_nt: TGCGCCAGCAGATTGATCTGGGGCGGCCCAGATACGCAGTATTTT
clone_size: .
d_call: .
cdr3_length: 15
v_call: TRBV5-1
j_call: TRBJ2-3

cdr3_aa: CASSLLSGAGETQYF
cdr3_nt: TGTGCCAGCAGCTTGTTGTCAGGGGCAGGAGAGACCCAGTACTTC
clone_size: .
d_call: .
cdr3_length: 15
v_call: TRBV5-8
j_call: TRBJ2-5

cdr3_aa: CASSLLPTGSGGEQYF
cdr3_nt: TGTGCCAGCAGTTTACTACCGACAGGGAGCGGAGGCGAGCAGTACTTC
clone_size: .
d_call: TRBD1
cdr3_length: 16
v_call: TRBV28
j_call: TRBJ2-7

cdr3_aa: CAIRPGTSGTDTQYF
cdr3_nt: TGTGCCATCAGACCCGGGACTAGCGGCACAGATACGCAGTATTTT
clone_size: .
d_call: TRBD2
cdr3_length: 15
v_call: TRBV10-3
j_call: TRBJ2-3

cdr3_aa: CASSDPGQGYNEQFF
cdr3_nt: TGCGCCAGCAGTGACCCGGGACAGGGATACAATGAGCAGTTCTTC
clone_size: .
d_call: TRBD1
cdr3_length: 15
v_call: TRBV10-1
j_call: TRBJ2-1

cdr3_aa: CASSESWQGEWENEQFF
cdr3_nt: TGCGCCAGCAGTGAGTCTTGGCAGGGGGAGTGGGAAAATGAGCAGTTCTTC
clone_size: once
d_call: TRBD1
cdr3_length: 17
v_call: TRBV10-1
j_call: TRBJ2-1

cdr3_aa: CASSFWDRNFYEQYF
cdr3_nt: TGTGCCAGCAGCTTTTGGGACAGAAACTTCTACGAGCAGTACTTC
clone_size: .
d_call: TRBD1
cdr3_length: 15
v_call: TRBV5-6
j_call: TRBJ2-7

cdr3_aa: CASSSKPGGEKLFF
cdr3_nt: TGTGCCAGCAGCTCCAAACCTGGGGGGGAAAAACTGTTTTTT
clone_size: .
d_call: .
cdr3_length: 14
v_call: TRBV5-6
j_call: TRBJ1-4

cdr3_aa: CAWSRGQNNEQFF
cdr3_nt: TGTGCCTGGAGTAGGGGACAGAACAATGAGCAGTTCTTC
clone_size: .
d_call: TRBD1
cdr3_length: 13
v_call: TRBV30
j_call: TRBJ2-1

cdr3_aa: CASSVREGDEQYF
cdr3_nt: TGTGCCAGCAGTGTCAGGGAAGGGGACGAGCAGTACTTC
clone_size: .
d_call: .
cdr3_length: 13
v_call: TRBV6-4
j_call: TRBJ2-7

cdr3_aa: CASSPQGVLFLYGYTF
cdr3_nt: TGTGCCAGCAGCCCACAGGGAGTTTTGTTCCTCTATGGCTACACCTTC
clone_size: .
d_call: .
cdr3_length: 16
v_call: TRBV7-2
j_call: TRBJ1-2

cdr3_aa: CSAGPLGGPTDTQYF
cdr3_nt: TGCAGCGCTGGACCCCTAGGGGGACCAACAGATACGCAGTATTTT
clone_size: .
d_call: .
cdr3_length: 15
v_call: TRBV29-1
j_call: TRBJ2-3

cdr3_aa: CASSPQGLAGNIQYF
cdr3_nt: TGTGCCAGCAGCCCCCAGGGACTAGCCGGAAACATTCAGTACTTC
clone_size: .
d_call: TRBD2
cdr3_length: 15
v_call: TRBV9
j_call: TRBJ2-4

cdr3_aa: CASSSRTSWETQYF
cdr3_nt: TGTGCCAGCAGTTCCAGGACTAGCTGGGAGACCCAGTACTTC
clone_size: .
d_call: TRBD2
cdr3_length: 14
v_call: TRBV28
j_call: TRBJ2-5

cdr3_aa: CASSLAGQGNSPLHF
cdr3_nt: TGTGCCAGCAGCTTGGCTGGACAGGGAAATTCACCCCTCCACTTT
clone_size: few
d_call: TRBD1
cdr3_length: 15
v_call: TRBV5-4
j_call: TRBJ1-6

cdr3_aa: CASSLWGQHNEQFF
cdr3_nt: TGTGCCAGCAGTTTATGGGGACAGCATAATGAGCAGTTCTTC
clone_size: .
d_call: TRBD1
cdr3_length: 14
v_call: TRBV28
j_call: TRBJ2-1

cdr3_aa: CASSLRDRAHEQYF
cdr3_nt: TGTGCCAGCAGCTTGAGGGACAGGGCACACGAGCAGTACTTC
clone_size: .
d_call: TRBD1
cdr3_length: 14
v_call: TRBV5-6
j_call: TRBJ2-7

cdr3_aa: CASSAGRPQETQYF
cdr3_nt: TGTGCCAGCAGCGCGGGACGGCCTCAAGAGACCCAGTACTTC
clone_size: few
d_call: .
cdr3_length: 14
v_call: TRBV5-6
j_call: TRBJ2-5

cdr3_aa: CASSSGATNEKLFF
cdr3_nt: TGCGCCAGCAGCTCAGGGGCAACTAATGAAAAACTGTTTTTT
clone_size: .
d_call: .
cdr3_length: 14
v_call: TRBV5-1
j_call: TRBJ1-4

cdr3_aa: CASNPQGTNQPQHF
cdr3_nt: TGTGCCAGCAACCCACAGGGGACTAATCAGCCCCAGCATTTT
clone_size: .
d_call: TRBD1
cdr3_length: 14
v_call: TRBV27
j_call: TRBJ1-5

cdr3_aa: CASSLLSLLSSYNEQFF
cdr3_nt: TGTGCCAGCAGCCTATTGAGCCTTCTAAGCTCCTACAATGAGCAGTTCTTC
clone_size: .
d_call: .
cdr3_length: 17
v_call: TRBV5-6
j_call: TRBJ2-1

cdr3_aa: CASSPRASGMYEQYF
cdr3_nt: TGTGCTAGCAGCCCTCGAGCTAGCGGGATGTACGAGCAGTACTTC
clone_size: few
d_call: TRBD2
cdr3_length: 15
v_call: TRBV7-7
j_call: TRBJ2-7

cdr3_aa: CASATGGNLLGETQYF
cdr3_nt: TGCGCCAGCGCAACAGGGGGCAATCTATTGGGGGAGACCCAGTACTTC
clone_size: .
d_call: TRBD1
cdr3_length: 16
v_call: TRBV5-1
j_call: TRBJ2-5

cdr3_aa: CASSSATGGDTF
cdr3_nt: TGTGCCAGCTCGTCGGCGACAGGGGGCGATACCTTC
clone_size: .
d_call: TRBD1
cdr3_length: 12
v_call: TRBV18
j_call: TRBJ1-2

cdr3_aa: CASSELAASYEQYF
cdr3_nt: TGTGCCAGCAGTGAGCTAGCGGCCTCCTACGAGCAGTACTTC
clone_size: .
d_call: TRBD2
cdr3_length: 14
v_call: TRBV6-1
j_call: TRBJ2-7

cdr3_aa: CASSLGQHTGELFF
cdr3_nt: TGTGCCAGCAGTTTGGGACAGCACACCGGGGAGCTGTTTTTT
clone_size: .
d_call: TRBD1
cdr3_length: 14
v_call: TRBV6-5
j_call: TRBJ2-2

cdr3_aa: CASSTPGQGSDTQYF
cdr3_nt: TGTGCCAGTAGTACCCCCGGACAGGGATCAGATACGCAGTATTTT
clone_size: once
d_call: TRBD1
cdr3_length: 15
v_call: TRBV19
j_call: TRBJ2-3

cdr3_aa: CAWSVLPGLAVYEQYF
cdr3_nt: TGTGCCTGGAGTGTACTTCCGGGACTAGCGGTATACGAGCAGTACTTC
clone_size: .
d_call: TRBD2
cdr3_length: 16
v_call: TRBV30
j_call: TRBJ2-7

cdr3_aa: CASSPGPTGTSYAGNTIYF
cdr3_nt: TGTGCCAGCAGTCCTGGGCCCACAGGGACCTCTTACGCTGGAAACACCATATATTTT
clone_size: once
d_call: .
cdr3_length: 19
v_call: TRBV5-4
j_call: TRBJ1-3

cdr3_aa: CASRTGQGDTGELFF
cdr3_nt: TGTGCCAGTAGGACAGGACAGGGGGACACCGGGGAGCTGTTTTTT
clone_size: .
d_call: TRBD1
cdr3_length: 15
v_call: TRBV19
j_call: TRBJ2-2

cdr3_aa: CASSLRQGRVGTEAFF
cdr3_nt: TGTGCCAGTAGTCTAAGACAGGGGAGGGTTGGCACTGAAGCTTTCTTT
clone_size: .
d_call: TRBD1
cdr3_length: 16
v_call: TRBV19
j_call: TRBJ1-1

cdr3_aa: CASSESMGPGTDTQYF
cdr3_nt: TGCGCCAGCAGTGAGTCGATGGGGCCCGGCACAGATACGCAGTATTTT
clone_size: .
d_call: .
cdr3_length: 16
v_call: TRBV10-2
j_call: TRBJ2-3

cdr3_aa: CASSLAWANNEQFF
cdr3_nt: TGTGCCAGCAGCCTCGCTTGGGCCAACAATGAGCAGTTCTTC
clone_size: few
d_call: .
cdr3_length: 14
v_call: TRBV14
j_call: TRBJ2-1

cdr3_aa: CASSEATRPRAFF
cdr3_nt: TGTGCCAGCAGTGAAGCGACAAGACCAAGAGCTTTCTTT
clone_size: .
d_call: .
cdr3_length: 13
v_call: TRBV2
j_call: TRBJ1-1

cdr3_aa: CATSRDKGGDWYEQYF
cdr3_nt: TGTGCCACCAGCAGAGATAAAGGGGGCGATTGGTACGAGCAGTACTTC
clone_size: .
d_call: TRBD1
cdr3_length: 16
v_call: TRBV15
j_call: TRBJ2-7

cdr3_aa: CASSPLAGGRNEQFF
cdr3_nt: TGTGCCAGCAGCCCACTAGCGGGAGGACGCAATGAGCAGTTCTTC
clone_size: .
d_call: TRBD2
cdr3_length: 15
v_call: TRBV5-5
j_call: TRBJ2-1

cdr3_aa: CASSLNQGNYGYTF
cdr3_nt: TGCGCCAGCAGTCTTAACCAGGGGAACTATGGCTACACCTTC
clone_size: .
d_call: .
cdr3_length: 14
v_call: TRBV5-1
j_call: TRBJ1-2